The T cell receptor (beta chain) described here comes from a study of blood T cell repertoires in COVID-19. TCRdb's table, derived via immunoSEQ multiplex PCR, lists solely in-frame clones and lacks some. The table has about 270,000 clones, approximately 90% seen once. Cohort 3 recovered donors had two negative PCRs, clearance, or symptom resolution. Germline CDR1 reads SGDLS; CDR2 reads YYNGEE. This CDR3 is 12 amino acids long. V was clipped by 3 bases and J by 4 bases, with 7 bases between them. Sequencing was carried out using PBMCs or T cells enriched from blood (not recorded which). This clonotype was sampled from a woman aged 50 to 60 who had recovered from COVID-19. The chain is built from TRBV9 and TRBJ1-2; tentative D call: TRBD1 (6 bases). Here the CDR3 reads CASSGQVYGYTF. The DNA for the CDR3 is TGTGCCAGCAGCGGACAGGTCTATGGCTACACCTTC.